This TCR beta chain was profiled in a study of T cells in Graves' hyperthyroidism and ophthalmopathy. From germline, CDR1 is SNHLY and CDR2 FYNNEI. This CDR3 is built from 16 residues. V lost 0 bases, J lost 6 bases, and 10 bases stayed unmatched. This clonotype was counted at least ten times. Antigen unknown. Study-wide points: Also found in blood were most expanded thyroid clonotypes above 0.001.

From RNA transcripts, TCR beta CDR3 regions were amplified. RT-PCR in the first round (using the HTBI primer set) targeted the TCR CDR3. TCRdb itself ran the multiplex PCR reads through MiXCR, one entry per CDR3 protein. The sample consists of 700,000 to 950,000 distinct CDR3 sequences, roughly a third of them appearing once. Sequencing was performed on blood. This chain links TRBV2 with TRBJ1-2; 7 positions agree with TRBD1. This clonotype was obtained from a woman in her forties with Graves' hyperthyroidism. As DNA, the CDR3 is TGTGCCAGCAGTGAAGCGGTCCGACAGGGTCCGGATGGCTACACCTTC. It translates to CASSEAVRQGPDGYTF.